The 12 T cell receptor beta chains below were found in one sample sequenced in a study of early T cells in non-severe SARS-CoV-2 infection. Each CDR3 protein is one row after TCRdb ran MiXCR on the 5' RACE reads. Of around 30,000 distinct CDR3 sequences listed, around 5.6% are singletons. Source material: whole blood. Receptors originate from an adult who was a healthcare worker with PCR-confirmed SARS-CoV-2 infection or an uninfected control (not recorded which).

This clonotype came up many times. The rearrangement uses TRBV12-3 or TRBV12-4 and TRBJ2-2; D gene ambiguous. Trimming shortened V by 6 bases and J by 4 bases, and 6 bases separated the two germline ends. The CDR3 is 12 amino acids. CDR3 protein: CASSLPTGELFF. DNA for the CDR3: TGTGCCAGCAGCTTACCCACCGGGGAGCTGTTTTTT.

This rearrangement joins TRBV20-1 to TRBJ1-2, with D possibly TRBD1 on 6 matching bases. V was trimmed by 0 bases and J by 5 bases, leaving 10 bases between them. From germline, CDR1 is DFQATT and CDR2 SNEGSKA (reference sequence). The CDR3 has 13 residues. The CDR3 region has the DNA TGCAGTGCTAGAGATCAGGGGAAATATGGCTACACCTTC. Its translation: CSARDQGKYGYTF.

This clonotype is labeled as medium-sized. J is TRBJ2-2 and V is TRBV7-9, with D unresolved. The length of the CDR3 is 15 residues. From germline, CDR1 is SEHNR and CDR2 FQNEAQ (reference sequence). Trimming pared 0 bases from V and 2 bases from J, leaving 7 bases between. This chain's CDR3 is CASSLAQQNTGELFF. In nucleotides, the CDR3 is TGTGCCAGCAGCTTAGCACAGCAAAACACCGGGGAGCTGTTTTTT.

The sample holds many counts of this clonotype. CDR3 in DNA: TGTGCCAGCAGCTTAGTGGGCTCCCGCTCCTATAATTCACCCCTCCACTTT. It is translated as CASSLVGSRSYNSPLHF. This chain links TRBV7-2 with TRBJ1-6; D remains ambiguous. Germline V gene sequence: CDR1 SGHTA, CDR2 FQGNSA. V was trimmed by 1 base and J by 0 bases, leaving 10 bases between them. The CDR3 contains 17 residues.

This clonotype has ten or more counts. DNA for the CDR3: TGTGCCAGCAGACTACAGGGGGGGAGGACTGAAGCTTTCTTT. Translated, it gives CASRLQGGRTEAFF. The chain links TRBV27 to TRBJ1-1, with 8 nucleotides matching TRBD1. The trim removed 6 bases at V and 5 bases at J, leaving 8 bases unmatched. The CDR3 has 14 residues. Germline CDR1 reads MNHEY; CDR2 reads SMNVEV (reference sequence).

In its sample, this clonotype was seen many times. The J gene is TRBJ1-1, the V gene TRBV13; no firm D call. CDR1 and CDR2 from the germline V gene are PRHDT and FYEKMQ (reference sequence). Trimming pared 1 base from V and 11 bases from J, leaving 17 bases between. CDR3 length: 14 amino acids. For the CDR3, the DNA is TGTGCCAGCAGCTTAGCCGAAGAGTTAGTTTCCGCTTTCTTT. The encoded protein is CASSLAEELVSAFF.

In this sample, this clonotype turned up many times. CDR3 DNA sequence: TGTGCCAGCAGTTACCTCGGACAGGGAGCAAATGAGCAGTTCTTC. This sequence encodes CASSYLGQGANEQFF. The gene calls are TRBV6-6 and TRBJ2-1; 8 bases line up with TRBD1. The germline V gene encodes CDR1 MNHNY and CDR2 SVGAGI (reference sequence). J lost 7 bases, V lost 2 bases, and 7 bases had no gene match. CDR3 size: 15 residues.

This clonotype was counted many times. The CDR3 DNA follows: TGTGCCAGCAGCTTAGCTTCTGGCACCGGAATGAATGAGCAGTTCTTC. Translation: CASSLASGTGMNEQFF. The chain recombines TRBV7-7 with TRBJ2-1; D gene unclear. V was shortened by 0 bases and J by 7 bases, with 16 bases between the two germline ends. Germline values: CDR1 SSHAT, CDR2 FNYEAQ (reference sequence). The CDR3 is made up of 16 amino acids. The full variable domain, with the rest looked up from reference TRBV7-7 and TRBJ2-1, is GAGVSQSPRYKVTKRGQDVTLRCDPISSHATLYWYQQALGQGPEFLTYFNYEAQPDKSGLPSDRFSAERPEGSISTLTIQRTEQRDSAMYRCASSLASGTGMNEQFFGPGTRLTVL.

This clonotype occurred many times. V usage is TRBV12-2 and J usage is TRBJ2-3; the table's D call of TRBD2 was not tested on the DNA. TRBV12-2 is annotated as a pseudogene. The CDR3 spans 15 residues. This CDR3 is CASRPPAGGTDTQYF. In DNA form, the CDR3 reads TGTGCAAGTCGCCCCCCGGCGGGGGGGACAGATACGCAGTATTTT.

The chain is built from TRBV27 and TRBJ2-3, with D tentatively TRBD2 (7 bases). V was clipped by 2 bases and J by 5 bases, with 14 bases between them. CDR3 size: 15 residues. Germline assignment: CDR1 MNHEY and CDR2 SMNVEV (reference sequence). The chain's CDR3 is CASSLGGGAKDTQYF. The CDR3 nucleotides are TGTGCCAGCAGTTTAGGGGGGGGGGCCAAAGATACGCAGTATTTT.

This clonotype was counted at least ten times. The J gene is TRBJ2-1, the V gene TRBV4-1; D is uncertain. V was pared by 0 bases and J by 3 bases, with 15 bases between. This CDR3 comprises 17 residues. Germline V lookup: CDR1 MGHRA, CDR2 YSYEKL. The DNA of the CDR3 is TGCGCCAGCAGCCAAGATAAAGCACTACTCCTCTACAATGAGCAGTTCTTC. This encodes CASSQDKALLLYNEQFF.

This clonotype was seen ten or more times. The genes are TRBV28 and TRBJ1-2, with D hard to call. Germline CDR1 is MDHEN and CDR2 is SYDVKM. This CDR3 is built from 15 residues. V lost 6 bases and J lost 8, with 22 bases in between. In DNA, the CDR3 is TGTGCCAGCAGGTCCACGGTGCGCCTTAGAATGGGCTACACCTTC. Translation gives CASRSTVRLRMGYTF.